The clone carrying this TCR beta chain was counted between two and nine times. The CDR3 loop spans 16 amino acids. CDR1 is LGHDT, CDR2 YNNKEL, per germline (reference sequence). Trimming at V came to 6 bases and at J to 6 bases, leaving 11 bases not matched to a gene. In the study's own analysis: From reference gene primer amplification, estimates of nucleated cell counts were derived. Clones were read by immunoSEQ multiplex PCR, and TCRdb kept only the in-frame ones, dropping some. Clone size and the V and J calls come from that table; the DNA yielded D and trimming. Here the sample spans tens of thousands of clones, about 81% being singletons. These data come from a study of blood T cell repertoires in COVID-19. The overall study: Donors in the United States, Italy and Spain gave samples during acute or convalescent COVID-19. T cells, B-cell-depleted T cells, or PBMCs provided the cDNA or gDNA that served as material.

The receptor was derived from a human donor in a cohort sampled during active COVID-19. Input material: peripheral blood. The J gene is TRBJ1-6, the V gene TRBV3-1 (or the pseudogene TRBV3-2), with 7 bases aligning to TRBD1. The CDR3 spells CASRRDPGQINSPLHF. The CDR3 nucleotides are TGTGCCAGCAGACGAGACCCGGGACAGATTAATTCACCCCTCCACTTT.